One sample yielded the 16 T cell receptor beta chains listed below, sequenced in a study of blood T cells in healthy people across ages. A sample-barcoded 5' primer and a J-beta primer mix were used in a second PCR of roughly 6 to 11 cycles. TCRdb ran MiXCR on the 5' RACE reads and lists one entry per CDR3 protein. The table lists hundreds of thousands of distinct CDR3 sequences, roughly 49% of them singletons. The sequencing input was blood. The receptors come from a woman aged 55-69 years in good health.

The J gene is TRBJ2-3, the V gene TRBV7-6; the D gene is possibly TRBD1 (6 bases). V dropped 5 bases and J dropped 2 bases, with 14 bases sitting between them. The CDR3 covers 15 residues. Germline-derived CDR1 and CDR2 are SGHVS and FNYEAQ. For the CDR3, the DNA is TGTGCCAGCAGCCCAACAGGGAACCCCACAGATACGCAGTATTTT. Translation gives CASSPTGNPTDTQYF.

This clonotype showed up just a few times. The CDR3: CASSSPSGTGQETQYF. For the CDR3, the DNA is TGTGCCAGCAGCTCCCCGTCCGGGACAGGTCAAGAGACCCAGTACTTC. The V call is TRBV28, the J call TRBJ2-5; 8 bases map to TRBD1. Germline CDR1 MDHEN, CDR2 SYDVKM. Trimming at V came to 6 bases and at J to 2 bases, leaving 11 bases not matched to a gene. This CDR3 contains 16 residues.

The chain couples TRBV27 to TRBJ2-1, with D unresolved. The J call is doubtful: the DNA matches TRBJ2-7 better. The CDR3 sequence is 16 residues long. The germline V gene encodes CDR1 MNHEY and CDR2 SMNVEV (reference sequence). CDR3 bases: TGTGCCAGCATCTCTCAAGACCCGGGCTCCTACAATGAGCAGTACTTC. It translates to CASISQDPGSYNEQYF.

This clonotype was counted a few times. This chain's CDR3 is CASSLISGSSEQFF. In DNA form, the CDR3 reads TGCGCCAGCAGCTTGATTAGCGGGAGTAGTGAGCAGTTCTTC. V and J are TRBV5-1 and TRBJ2-1; 9 bases map to TRBD2. V trimming: 1 base; J trimming: 9 bases; junction bases outside the gene matches: 5. The germline V gene has CDR1 SGHRS and CDR2 YFSETQ. The CDR3 sequence is 14 residues long.

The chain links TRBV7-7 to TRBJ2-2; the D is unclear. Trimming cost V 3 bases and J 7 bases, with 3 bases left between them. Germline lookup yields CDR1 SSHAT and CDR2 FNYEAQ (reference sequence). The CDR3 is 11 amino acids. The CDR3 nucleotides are TGTGCCAGCAGCTTTCACGGGGAGCTGTTTTTT. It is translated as CASSFHGELFF. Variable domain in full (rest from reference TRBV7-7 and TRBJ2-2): GAGVSQSPRYKVTKRGQDVTLRCDPISSHATLYWYQQALGQGPEFLTYFNYEAQPDKSGLPSDRFSAERPEGSISTLTIQRTEQRDSAMYRCASSFHGELFFGEGSRLTVL.

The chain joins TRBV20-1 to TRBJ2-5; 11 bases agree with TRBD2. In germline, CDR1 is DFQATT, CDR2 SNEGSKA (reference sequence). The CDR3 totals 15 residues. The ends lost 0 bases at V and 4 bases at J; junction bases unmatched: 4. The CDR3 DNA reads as TGCAGTGCTAGAGATAGCGGGAGGGCAGGAGAGACCCAGTACTTC. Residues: CSARDSGRAGETQYF.

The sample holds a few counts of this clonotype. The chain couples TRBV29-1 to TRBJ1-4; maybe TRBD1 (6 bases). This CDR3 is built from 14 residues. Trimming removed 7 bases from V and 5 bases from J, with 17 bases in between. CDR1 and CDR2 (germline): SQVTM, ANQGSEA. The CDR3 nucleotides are TGCAGCGCAGGAGGAGGGAGGGGGAATGAAAAACTGTTTTTT. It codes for CSAGGGRGNEKLFF.

CDR3: CASSLATTHQETQYF. CDR3 sequence (DNA): TGCGCCAGCAGCTTAGCGACTACTCACCAAGAGACCCAGTACTTC. The V call is TRBV5-1, the J call TRBJ2-5; weak D call: TRBD2 (5 bases). This CDR3 spans 15 amino acids. The germline gives CDR1 SGHRS, CDR2 YFSETQ. The V end lost 2 bases, the J end lost 0 bases, and 11 bases lay between the germline ends.

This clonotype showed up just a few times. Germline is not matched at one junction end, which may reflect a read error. The CDR3, as DNA: TGTGCCAGCAGTTTAGTGCCTAGCGGGAGTTACAATGAGCAGTACTTC. This codes for CASSLVPSGSYNEQYF. The V and J genes are TRBV7-8 and TRBJ2-5, with TRBD2 identical over 10 bases. The CDR3 totals 16 residues. CDR1 is SGHVS, CDR2 FQNEAQ, per germline.

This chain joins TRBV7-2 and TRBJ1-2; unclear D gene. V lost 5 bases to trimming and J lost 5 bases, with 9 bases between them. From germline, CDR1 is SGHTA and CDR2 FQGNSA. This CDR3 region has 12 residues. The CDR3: CASSGRHYGYTF. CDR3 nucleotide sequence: TGTGCCAGCAGCGGCAGACATTATGGCTACACCTTC.

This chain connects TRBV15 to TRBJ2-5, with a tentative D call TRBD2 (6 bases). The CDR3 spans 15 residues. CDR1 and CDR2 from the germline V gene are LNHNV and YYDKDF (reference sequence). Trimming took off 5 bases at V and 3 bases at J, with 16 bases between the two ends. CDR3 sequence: CATSSTGTVEETQYF. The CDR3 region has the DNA TGTGCCACCAGCTCTACCGGGACTGTGGAAGAGACCCAGTACTTC.

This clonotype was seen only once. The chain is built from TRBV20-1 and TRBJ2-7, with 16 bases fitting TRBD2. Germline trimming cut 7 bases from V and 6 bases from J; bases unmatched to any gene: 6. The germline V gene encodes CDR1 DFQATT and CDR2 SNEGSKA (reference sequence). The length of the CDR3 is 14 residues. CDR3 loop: CSEGTSGRGSEQYF. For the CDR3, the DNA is TGCAGTGAAGGGACTAGCGGGAGGGGTTCCGAGCAGTACTTC.

CDR3 sequence reads: CASSLGRRSGNTIYF. CDR3 DNA: TGTGCCAGCAGCTTAGGTCGCAGGTCTGGAAACACCATATATTTT. The chain couples TRBV7-2 to TRBJ1-3; D gene uncertain. Trimming cost V 1 base and J 1 base, with 8 bases left between them. The CDR3 is 15 amino acids. Germline values: CDR1 SGHTA, CDR2 FQGNSA.

CDR3 region: CASSAHSGGAYEQYF. In DNA, the CDR3 is TGTGCCAGCAGCGCCCACAGCGGCGGAGCCTACGAGCAGTACTTC. This sequence joins TRBV3-1 and TRBJ2-7; D possibly corresponds to TRBD2 (5 bases). This CDR3 has 15 amino acids. CDR1 LGHDT and CDR2 YNNKEL come from the germline V gene (reference sequence). Trimming stripped 5 bases from V and 2 bases from J, with 16 bases between.

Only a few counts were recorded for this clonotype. This chain's CDR3 is CSVDPDRETQYF. For the CDR3, the DNA is TGCAGCGTTGATCCGGACAGGGAGACCCAGTACTTC. The chain combines TRBV29-1 with TRBJ2-5; TRBD1 matches at 7 bases. V lost 3 bases and J lost 5; bases outside the gene matches: 3. The CDR3 runs to 12 residues. The germline V gene has CDR1 SQVTM and CDR2 ANQGSEA.

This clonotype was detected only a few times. The CDR3: CSASGTLSYEQYF. CDR3 coding DNA: TGCAGCGCATCCGGGACTCTCTCCTACGAGCAGTACTTC. The chain recombines TRBV29-1 with TRBJ2-7; the D gene is possibly TRBD2 (6 bases). Germline V CDR1 and CDR2: SQVTM, ANQGSEA. V was shortened by 7 bases and J by 0 bases, with 13 bases between the two germline ends. This CDR3 has 13 amino acids.